This entry lists 14 T cell receptor beta chains sequenced from one sample in a study of shared clonotypes between healthy human individuals. Data came from immunoSEQ multiplex PCR; TCRdb stores just in-frame clones and leaves some out. The sample shows a few hundred thousand clones, roughly 78% of them seen only once. The sample comprised PBMCs. Every receptor here comes from a woman aged 40 to 50 in good health. Some clones in this sample may be carry-over from other donors' samples.

The chain is built from TRBV28 and TRBJ2-5, with 7 bases aligning to TRBD2. V shed 3 bases and J 0 bases; nucleotides not matched to a gene: 4. CDR1 and CDR2 (germline): MDHEN, SYDVKM. CDR3 size: 15 residues. CDR3 region: CASSFSLADQETQYF. The DNA of the CDR3 is TGTGCCAGCAGTTTCTCGCTAGCGGACCAAGAGACCCAGTACTTC.

This chain links TRBV18 with TRBJ2-7; D gene unclear. CDR3 length: 15 amino acids. V gave up 2 bases and J gave up 1 base, with 12 bases separating them. Germline V gives CDR1 KGHSH, CDR2 LQKENI. CDR3 nucleotides: TGTGCCAGCTCACCAATCTCCCCCAGTTCCTACGAGCAGTACTTC. Translation gives CASSPISPSSYEQYF.

The chain links TRBV28 to TRBJ2-5, with 11 bases that match TRBD2. The CDR3 spans 15 residues. V dropped 3 bases and J dropped 3; count of bases not matched to a gene: 3. CDR1 and CDR2 from the germline V gene are MDHEN and SYDVKM. The CDR3 loop reads CASSLGSGREETQYF. The CDR3 DNA is TGTGCCAGCAGTTTGGGTAGCGGGAGGGAAGAGACCCAGTACTTC.

Remarks on this clone: Given a far larger clone just one base away, this is likely a sequencing read error. V and J are TRBV7-9 and TRBJ2-7; 8 bases line up with TRBD1. The length of the CDR3 is 19 residues. Germline CDR1 and CDR2: SEHNR and FQNEAQ (reference sequence). The CDR3 coding sequence is TGTGCCAGCAGCTTAGCGGTGAGAACAGGGGGACTGGGGTCCTACGAGAAGTACTTC. This encodes CASSLAVRTGGLGSYEKYF. Looking up the rest from reference TRBV7-9 and TRBJ2-7 gives the full variable domain: DTGVSQNPRHKITKRGQNVTFRCDPISEHNRLYWYRQTLGQGPEFLTYFQNEAQLEKSRLLSDRFSAERPKGSFSTLEIQRTEQGDSAMYLCASSLAVRTGGLGSYEKYFGPGTRLTVT.

Details on this clone: A much larger clone differs by one base, so this may be a read error. The J gene is TRBJ1-5, the V gene TRBV5-1; unclear D gene. Trimming cost V 0 bases and J 3 bases, with 4 bases left between them. This CDR3 spans 13 amino acids. Germline V gene lookup returns CDR1 SGHRS and CDR2 YFSETQ. The CDR3 reads CASSLDLNQPQHF. DNA of the CDR3: TGCGCCAGCAGCTTGGACCTCAATCAGCCCCAGCATTTT. The complete variable domain, with remaining parts taken from reference TRBV5-1 and TRBJ1-5, reads KAGVTQTPRYLIKTRGQQVTLSCSPISGHRSVSWYQQTPGQGLQFLFEYFSETQRNKGNFPGRFSGRQFSNSRSEMNVSTLELGDSALYLCASSLDLNQPQHFGDGTRLSIL.

In this sample, this clone turned up a few times. J is TRBJ2-1 and V is TRBV5-1; 9 nucleotides match TRBD2. Germline-derived CDR1 and CDR2 are SGHRS and YFSETQ. The V and J ends lost 0 bases and 10 bases, in that order; junction bases with no gene match: 14. The CDR3 runs to 17 residues. The CDR3 DNA reads TGCGCCAGCAGCTTGGAAGGCGGGAGGGCCCTTGCATGGGAGCAGTTCTTC. The encoded protein is CASSLEGGRALAWEQFF.

The chain employs TRBV7-8 and TRBJ1-2; TRBD1 matches at 9 bases. CDR3 length: 17 amino acids. J lost 3 bases, V lost 1 base, and 9 bases had no gene match. Germline V gene data show CDR1 as SGHVS and CDR2 as FQNEAQ. The CDR3 region has the DNA TGTGCCAGCAGCTTAGGGATCCCGGGACAGGGATACTATGGCTACACCTTC. It translates to CASSLGIPGQGYYGYTF.

This clone was seen a single time. The same CDR3 can be traced to other DNA sequences in this sample. The chain has TRBV28 and TRBJ1-4; D unresolved. Per germline, CDR1 MDHEN and CDR2 SYDVKM. The CDR3 sequence is 12 residues long. Trimming shortened V by 2 bases and J by 7 bases, and 5 bases separated the two germline ends. CDR3 DNA: TGTGCCAGCAGTTTAAGCCGTGAAAAACTGTTTTTT. It encodes CASSLSREKLFF.

The CDR3 loop reads CASRLSGRGPSYEQYF. The CDR3 DNA sequence: TGTGCCAGCAGGTTGAGCGGGAGGGGACCGTCCTACGAGCAGTACTTC. This chain uses TRBV27 with TRBJ2-7, with 10 nucleotides matching TRBD2. This CDR3 comprises 16 residues. Germline CDR1 MNHEY, CDR2 SMNVEV (reference sequence). The J segment lost 1 base and the V segment lost 6 bases, leaving 9 bases of the junction unmatched.

The chain combines TRBV5-5 with TRBJ2-7; D may match TRBD1 or TRBD2 (5 bases each). The germline gives CDR1 SGHKS, CDR2 YYEKEE (reference sequence). Trimming stripped 3 bases from V and 4 bases from J, with 14 bases between. CDR3 size: 14 residues. The CDR3 reads CASSYGMGPYEQYF. CDR3 coding DNA: TGTGCCAGCAGCTACGGTATGGGACCGTACGAGCAGTACTTC.

Ten or more counts support this clone. The chain is built from TRBV5-1 and TRBJ1-1, with D possibly TRBD1 on 5 matching bases. CDR3 length equals 13 residues. Trimming stripped 4 bases from V and 4 bases from J, with 11 bases between. Germline V CDR1 and CDR2: SGHRS, YFSETQ. CDR3: CASSMGRRTEAFF. DNA for the CDR3: TGCGCCAGCAGCATGGGACGACGCACTGAAGCTTTCTTT.

A few counts support this clone. This same CDR3 is encoded by further DNA sequences in the sample. The V and J genes are TRBV7-2 and TRBJ2-7; D unclear. V was clipped by 5 bases and J by 4 bases, with 6 bases between them. In germline, CDR1 is SGHTA, CDR2 FQGNSA. The CDR3 is made up of 11 amino acids. CDR3: CASSPGYEQYF. CDR3 nucleotide sequence: TGTGCCAGCAGCCCCGGATACGAGCAGTACTTC.

The chain is built from TRBV4-1 and TRBJ2-4; TRBD1 agrees at 7 bases. The CDR3 has 15 amino acids. CDR1 and CDR2 from the germline V gene are MGHRA and YSYEKL. The ends lost 3 bases at V and 8 bases at J; junction bases unmatched: 10. CDR3 nucleotides: TGCGCCAGCAGCCATACTGACAGGGTCAGGGACATTCAGTACTTC. Protein: CASSHTDRVRDIQYF.

This clone turned up a few times. The V call is TRBV7-8, the J call TRBJ2-5; 7 nucleotides align to TRBD1. Per germline, CDR1 SGHVS and CDR2 FQNEAQ. CDR3 length equals 14 residues. With V trimmed by 3 bases and J by 4 bases, 5 bases remained unmatched. The CDR3 spells CASSFRGRRETQYF. CDR3 nucleotides: TGTGCCAGCAGCTTCAGGGGGAGACGAGAGACCCAGTACTTC.